The 20 T cell receptor beta chains below come from one sample, sequenced in a study of T cell changes during pregnancy in multiple sclerosis. TCRdb's copy holds only in-frame clones and misses some; the assay was immunoSEQ multiplex PCR. The sample holds about 61,000 clones, about 90% seen once. This specimen consisted of peripheral blood, obtained in the first trimester of pregnancy. The source of these receptors is a female donor in good health, enrolled as a control in a pregnancy study.

The J gene is TRBJ1-2, the V gene TRBV7-2; TRBD1 might be the D (6 bases). The V gene lost 2 bases and the J gene lost 2 bases, with 9 bases spanning the gap. The CDR3 is made up of 14 amino acids. Germline loops: CDR1 SGHTA, CDR2 FQGNSA. CDR3 coding DNA: TGTGCCAGCAGCTTAAATAGGGGGAACTATGGCTACACCTTC. Translated: CASSLNRGNYGYTF.

V gene TRBV30 combines with J gene TRBJ2-5, with a possible D match to TRBD1 (5 bases). Germline assignment: CDR1 GTSNPN and CDR2 SVGIG (reference sequence). Trimming cost V 0 bases and J 5 bases, with 16 bases left between them. The CDR3 sequence is 15 residues long. The CDR3: CAWSVAGLSTETQYF. The CDR3 DNA follows: TGTGCCTGGAGTGTAGCAGGGCTCAGTACCGAGACCCAGTACTTC.

The rearrangement uses TRBV11-1 and TRBJ1-1; 7 nucleotides match TRBD1. V lost 2 bases to trimming and J lost 5 bases; unmatched junction nucleotides: 8. The germline V gene has CDR1 SGHAT and CDR2 FQDESV (reference sequence). The CDR3 totals 15 residues. The CDR3 sequence is CASSLNTGAITEAFF. The CDR3 bases are TGTGCCAGCAGCTTAAACACAGGGGCAATAACTGAAGCTTTCTTT.

The chain links TRBV9 to TRBJ2-2, with 8 nucleotides matching TRBD1. CDR1 and CDR2 (germline): SGDLS, YYNGEE. The CDR3 extends over 17 amino acids. V shed 1 base and J 4 bases; nucleotides not matched to a gene: 9. CDR3 in amino acids: CASSVKDRGLGTGELFF. The CDR3 DNA is TGTGCCAGCAGCGTAAAAGACAGGGGATTGGGCACCGGGGAGCTGTTTTTT.

CDR3 DNA sequence: TGTGCCCTGAGGCTCTATGGCTACACCTTC. It specifies CALRLYGYTF. This sequence joins TRBV30 and TRBJ1-2; D not resolved. With 8 bases removed from V and 4 bases from J, the gap between germline ends came to 8 bases. The CDR3 runs to 10 residues. Germline assignment: CDR1 GTSNPN and CDR2 SVGIG (reference sequence).

The V call is TRBV5-4, the J call TRBJ1-2; the match to TRBD1 covers 11 bases. Germline CDR1 reads SGHNT; CDR2 reads YYREEE (reference sequence). The trim removed 4 bases at V and 8 bases at J, leaving 7 bases unmatched. CDR3 length equals 14 residues. The CDR3 DNA is TGTGCCAGCAGCGCCGGACAGGGGGCTGACGGCTACACCTTC. This gives the protein CASSAGQGADGYTF.

This chain links TRBV4-3 with TRBJ1-5, with D perhaps matching TRBD1 (5 bases). Germline CDR1 is LGHNA and CDR2 is YSLEER. The ends were cut back, 0 bases at V and 6 bases at J, with 15 bases in the middle. The CDR3 extends over 16 amino acids. The CDR3 protein is CASSQDIGEGSQPQHF. The DNA of the CDR3 is TGCGCCAGCAGCCAAGATATAGGGGAGGGCAGTCAGCCCCAGCATTTT.

This chain uses TRBV11-1 with TRBJ1-1; perhaps TRBD1 as D (5 bases). Per the germline V gene, CDR1 is SGHAT and CDR2 is FQDESV (reference sequence). CDR3 length: 15 amino acids. V lost 4 bases and J lost 3, with 15 bases in between. The CDR3 DNA reads as TGTGCCAGCAGCTGGGGCTTTTTAGGAGACACTGAAGCTTTCTTT. Encoded protein: CASSWGFLGDTEAFF.

DNA for the CDR3: TGCGCCAGCAGCTGGGGCAGGGCCTCTGGGGCCAACGTCCTGACTTTC. It yields the protein CASSWGRASGANVLTF. The chain links TRBV5-1 to TRBJ2-6, with a possible D match to TRBD1 (5 bases). This CDR3 has 16 amino acids. V gave up 3 bases and J gave up 0 bases, with 10 bases separating them. CDR1 SGHRS and CDR2 YFSETQ come from the germline V gene.

The chain joins TRBV5-5 to TRBJ2-7; D perhaps matches TRBD1 (5 bases). The CDR3 is 13 amino acids. Germline-derived CDR1 and CDR2 are SGHKS and YYEKEE (reference sequence). V was cut by 1 base and J by 2 bases, with 7 bases left in between. CDR3 nucleotide sequence: TGTGCCAGCAGCTTGCCGACAGCCTACGAGCAGTACTTC. Its protein is CASSLPTAYEQYF. The complete variable domain, with remaining parts taken from reference TRBV5-5 and TRBJ2-7, reads DAGVTQSPTHLIKTRGQQVTLRCSPISGHKSVSWYQQVLGQGPQFIFQYYEKEERGRGNFPDRFSARQFPNYSSELNVNALLLGDSALYLCASSLPTAYEQYFGPGTRLTVT.

This chain joins TRBV5-4 and TRBJ2-2; D possibly corresponds to TRBD1 (5 bases). Germline assignment: CDR1 SGHNT and CDR2 YYREEE (reference sequence). Between the trimmed V and J ends, which lost 3 bases and 8 bases, there was a span of 14 bases. The CDR3 loop spans 14 amino acids. This CDR3 is CASSSQGWAGELFF. CDR3 sequence (DNA): TGTGCCAGCAGCTCTCAGGGCTGGGCGGGGGAGCTGTTTTTT.

V usage is TRBV5-4 and J usage is TRBJ1-1, with 8 positions matching TRBD1. The V gene's germline CDR1 is SGHNT and CDR2 YYREEE (reference sequence). With V trimmed by 5 bases and J by 5 bases, 14 bases remained unmatched. The CDR3 has 16 amino acids. In nucleotides, the CDR3 is TGTGCCAGCAGTCGACAGGGGCCCCTCTTGGGGACTGAAGCTTTCTTT. Translating it yields CASSRQGPLLGTEAFF.

This chain links TRBV21-1 with TRBJ2-1; the table assigns TRBD1, which was not confirmed against the DNA. TRBV21-1 is classified as a pseudogene. The CDR3 contains 15 residues. The DNA of the CDR3 is TGTGCCAGCAGCAAACCGGGACAGGCCTACAATGAGCAGTTCTTC. It translates to CASSKPGQAYNEQFF.

V and J are TRBV28 and TRBJ1-1; 7 nucleotides agree with TRBD1. The CDR3 loop spans 15 amino acids. Trimming cost V 2 bases and J 1 base; bases outside gene matches: 4. The V gene's germline CDR1 is MDHEN and CDR2 SYDVKM. This chain's CDR3 is CASSLGDSGNTEAFF. CDR3 DNA: TGTGCCAGCAGTTTAGGGGACAGTGGGAACACTGAAGCTTTCTTT.

V gene TRBV5-1 combines with J gene TRBJ2-5, with D tentatively TRBD1 (6 bases). Germline-derived CDR1 and CDR2 are SGHRS and YFSETQ. Trimming pared 4 bases from V and 5 bases from J, leaving 15 bases between. This CDR3 has 14 residues. The CDR3 DNA follows: TGCGCCAGCAGCGCTACAGGGCTTACGGAGACCCAGTACTTC. Translated: CASSATGLTETQYF.

This sequence joins TRBV27 and TRBJ1-2; D perhaps matches TRBD1 (5 bases). Per the germline V gene, CDR1 is MNHEY and CDR2 is SMNVEV (reference sequence). V lost 5 bases and J 5 bases, leaving 15 bases between the germline ends. The CDR3 is 14 amino acids. CDR3 in amino acids: CASSPQAVGYGYTF. The CDR3 DNA sequence: TGTGCCAGCAGTCCACAGGCAGTAGGGTATGGCTACACCTTC.

This clone has a single count. One junction end does not reproduce the germline sequence, and a read error may be involved. The chain employs TRBV7-7 and TRBJ2-7; the match to TRBD1 covers 9 bases. CDR1 is SSHAT and CDR2 is FNYEAQ in the germline V gene (reference sequence). The CDR3 runs to 17 residues. DNA of the CDR3: TGTGCTAGCATCCTCTTAAAACGAGGGGACAGGGACCACGAGCAGTACTTC. Its protein is CASILLKRGDRDHEQYF.

The chain has TRBV30 and TRBJ2-7; tentatively, D is TRBD1 (6 bases). Per the germline V gene, CDR1 is GTSNPN and CDR2 is SVGIG (reference sequence). This CDR3 has 15 residues. Trimming pared 1 base from V and 0 bases from J, leaving 13 bases between. CDR3 nucleotides: TGTGCCTGGAGTGGTCTTCAGGGGCTCTCCTACGAGCAGTACTTC. It encodes CAWSGLQGLSYEQYF.

This clone was seen a handful of times. The rearrangement links TRBV9 to TRBJ1-1; D is possibly TRBD1 (5 bases). V was cut by 2 bases and J by 1 base, with 15 bases left in between. Germline lookup yields CDR1 SGDLS and CDR2 YYNGEE. The CDR3 extends over 16 amino acids. Here the CDR3 DNA reads TGTGCCAGCAGCGTCGGGCAGGGCAACAGGAACACTGAAGCTTTCTTT. Protein sequence: CASSVGQGNRNTEAFF.

This sequence joins TRBV6-5 and TRBJ1-1; D perhaps matches TRBD1 (5 bases). Trimming removed 4 bases from V and 11 bases from J, with 14 bases in between. CDR1 is MNHEY, CDR2 SVGAGI, per germline. CDR3 length equals 12 residues. CDR3 amino acids: CASSSGGVDAFF. CDR3 nucleotides: TGTGCCAGCAGTTCGGGGGGGGTGGATGCTTTCTTT.